Listed here is a single T cell receptor (beta chain). The antigen is not known. Germline V lookup: CDR1 MDHEN, CDR2 SYDVKM. With 3 bases clipped from V and 1 base from J, the junction kept 3 bases outside the gene matches. The CDR3 has 16 residues. This entry is derived from a study of T cell repertoires in cytomegalovirus infection. On the study more broadly: Indications came from public TCR beta signatures; they pointed to CMV infection and to a matching HLA type. Notes on the study in general: Identification of carriers of CMV plus the relevant HLA was achieved through cumulative public TCR beta family frequency. Across the ex vivo response, the dominant clonotypes were HLA-C-restricted CMV-specific TCR beta clonotypes.

Using its own MiXCR run on the reads, TCRdb lists one record per CDR3 protein. The repertoire includes about 230,000 distinct CDR3 sequences, under 25% of them detected once, and 15% to 20% sits in the top ten. The chain recombines TRBV28 with TRBJ2-3, with TRBD2 matching over 11 bases. Sequenced: CD8+ T cells from PBMCs. The clonotype originates from a human donor in good health (CMV status not recorded). Some clones in this sample may be carry-over from other donors' samples. CDR3 DNA sequence: TGTGCCAGCAGTTTCCCGACTAGCGGGGGCACAGATACGCAGTATTTT. Protein product: CASSFPTSGGTDTQYF.